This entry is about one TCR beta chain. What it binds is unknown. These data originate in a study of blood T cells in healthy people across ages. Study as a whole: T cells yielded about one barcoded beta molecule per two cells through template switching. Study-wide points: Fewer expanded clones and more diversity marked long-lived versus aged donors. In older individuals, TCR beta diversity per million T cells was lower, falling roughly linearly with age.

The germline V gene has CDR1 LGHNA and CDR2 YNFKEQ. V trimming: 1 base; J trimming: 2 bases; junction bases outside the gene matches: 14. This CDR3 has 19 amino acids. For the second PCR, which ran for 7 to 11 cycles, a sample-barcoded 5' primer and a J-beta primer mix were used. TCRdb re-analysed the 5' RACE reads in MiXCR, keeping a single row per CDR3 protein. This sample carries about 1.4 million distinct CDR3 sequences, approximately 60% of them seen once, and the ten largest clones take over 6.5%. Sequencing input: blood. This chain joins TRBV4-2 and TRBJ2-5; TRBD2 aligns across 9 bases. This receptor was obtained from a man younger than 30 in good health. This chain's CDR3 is CASSQGRAGGGGYQETQYF. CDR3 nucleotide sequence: TGTGCCAGCAGCCAAGGAAGAGCGGGAGGCGGGGGTTATCAAGAGACCCAGTACTTC.